These 17 T cell receptor beta chains came from one sample sequenced in a study of neoadjuvant anti-PD-1 for oral cavity cancer. TCRdb's table, derived via immunoSEQ multiplex PCR, lists solely in-frame clones and lacks some. The sample includes around 16,000 clones, 60% to 80% of them seen just once. The sequenced sample was PBMCs, obtained before nivolumab (anti-PD-1) treatment. These receptors all stem from a person aged 35-79 years with oral cavity squamous cell carcinoma.

This clone was seen once. The rearrangement uses TRBV27 and TRBJ2-2; 7 bases match TRBD2. V dropped 4 bases and J dropped 6; count of bases not matched to a gene: 5. CDR1 and CDR2 (germline): MNHEY, SMNVEV (reference sequence). This CDR3 comprises 14 residues. The CDR3 protein is CASSSSGGPGELFF. CDR3 in DNA: TGTGCCAGCAGTTCTAGCGGTGGTCCCGGGGAGCTGTTTTTT.

The chain recombines TRBV6-5 with TRBJ1-2, with a possible D match to TRBD1 (5 bases). V lost 0 bases to trimming and J lost 7 bases, with 6 bases between them. This CDR3 has 12 amino acids. Per the germline V gene, CDR1 is MNHEY and CDR2 is SVGAGI. CDR3: CASSYSGVGYTF. CDR3 nucleotide sequence: TGTGCCAGCAGTTACTCAGGGGTTGGCTACACCTTC.

CDR3 sequence reads: CASSPESNQPQHF. CDR3 nucleotide sequence: TGTGCCAGCAGCCCTGAGAGCAATCAGCCCCAGCATTTT. The chain combines TRBV6-1 with TRBJ1-5; no reliable D call. The CDR3 is 13 residues long. From germline, CDR1 is MNHNS and CDR2 SASEGT. The V and J ends lost 6 bases and 1 base respectively, with 7 bases between them.

This clone was observed once. This chain uses TRBV5-4 with TRBJ2-1; 8 bases match TRBD2. Germline CDR1 SGHNT, CDR2 YYREEE (reference sequence). This CDR3 has 16 amino acids. With V trimmed by 1 base and J by 1 base, 4 bases remained unmatched. For the CDR3, the DNA is TGTGCCAGCAGCTTGAAAAGCGGGAGATCCTACAATGAGCAGTTCTTC. It yields the protein CASSLKSGRSYNEQFF.

V is TRBV30 and J is TRBJ2-1; TRBD1 is a possible D gene (6 bases). The CDR3 length is 14 residues. Germline CDR1 and CDR2: GTSNPN and SVGIG (reference sequence). With 4 bases removed from V and 0 bases from J, the gap between germline ends came to 10 bases. The DNA of the CDR3 is TGTGCCTGGACGGGACAAAGCTCCTACAATGAGCAGTTCTTC. Residues: CAWTGQSSYNEQFF.

In DNA, the CDR3 is TGTGCCAGCAGCCTCGGGACTGTCAATGAGCAGTTCTTC. Its translation: CASSLGTVNEQFF. This sequence joins TRBV7-9 and TRBJ2-1; a possible D gene is TRBD2 (6 bases). CDR1 is SEHNR, CDR2 FQNEAQ, per germline (reference sequence). The CDR3 covers 13 residues. Trimming left V 5 bases short and J 6 bases short, with 11 bases between.

The chain joins TRBV7-8 to TRBJ1-4; D is unclear. Per the germline V gene, CDR1 is SGHVS and CDR2 is FQNEAQ. Trimming removed 1 base from V and 7 bases from J, with 4 bases in between. CDR3 length: 12 amino acids. CDR3 coding DNA: TGTGCCAGCAGCTTAGTTAGTGAAAAACTGTTTTTT. This encodes CASSLVSEKLFF.

The rearrangement joins TRBV7-9 to TRBJ2-2, with 9 bases fitting TRBD1. The germline V gene encodes CDR1 SEHNR and CDR2 FQNEAQ (reference sequence). This CDR3 comprises 15 residues. The V and J ends lost 1 base and 7 bases, in that order; junction bases with no gene match: 4. The CDR3 DNA reads TGTGCCAGCAGCTTAGGAACAGGGGGCATCGGGGAGCTGTTTTTT. This encodes CASSLGTGGIGELFF.

This rearrangement joins TRBV10-1 to TRBJ2-7, with unresolved D. Germline CDR1 reads WNHNN; CDR2 reads SYGVQD (reference sequence). CDR3 length equals 12 residues. Trimming removed 9 bases at V and 5 bases at J, with 14 bases between. The CDR3 region has the DNA TGCGCCAGGCTCCCTCCCCGTGACGAGCAGTACTTC. It specifies CARLPPRDEQYF.

This clone was observed once. This chain joins TRBV10-3 and TRBJ2-5; 7 bases match TRBD1. V lost 4 bases and J lost 5; bases outside the gene matches: 10. The V gene's germline CDR1 is ENHRY and CDR2 SYGVKD. This CDR3 is built from 15 residues. This CDR3 is CAISAVAGGAETQYF. In DNA, the CDR3 is TGTGCCATCAGTGCCGTGGCAGGGGGAGCGGAGACCCAGTACTTC.

The V and J genes are TRBV11-1 and TRBJ2-7, with 8 positions matching TRBD2. Trimming at V came to 5 bases and at J to 1 base, leaving 10 bases not matched to a gene. CDR1 and CDR2 (germline): SGHAT, FQDESV (reference sequence). The CDR3 covers 16 residues. CDR3 DNA sequence: TGTGCCAGCAGCCCCCCGATGATAGCGGGATCCTACGAGCAGTACTTC. Translating gives CASSPPMIAGSYEQYF.

The chain couples TRBV6-6 to TRBJ2-7, with D perhaps TRBD2 (6 bases). The CDR3 runs to 12 residues. Trimming left V 8 bases short and J 2 bases short, with 10 bases between. Per germline, CDR1 MNHNY and CDR2 SVGAGI (reference sequence). In DNA, the CDR3 is TGTGCCAGCTTAGCGGTAGCCTACGAGCAGTACTTC. Its protein is CASLAVAYEQYF.

The chain recombines TRBV9 with TRBJ2-7; 7 positions agree with TRBD1. The germline V gene encodes CDR1 SGDLS and CDR2 YYNGEE. This CDR3 has 16 amino acids. V shed 2 bases, J shed 0 bases, and the junction held 8 bases outside the gene matches. CDR3 bases: TGTGCCAGCAGCGTTGCAGGGGGACCTAACTCCTACGAGCAGTACTTC. Its translation: CASSVAGGPNSYEQYF.

This clone is a singleton in its sample. The J gene is TRBJ2-7, the V gene TRBV6-1; 8 bases line up with TRBD1. The CDR3 extends over 14 amino acids. The V segment lost 7 bases and the J segment 5 bases; nucleotides outside the gene matches: 10. Germline V lookup: CDR1 MNHNS, CDR2 SASEGT. Written as DNA, the CDR3 is TGTGCCAGCATCGGCCGGCAGGGGGCAGACGAGCAGTACTTC. Protein sequence: CASIGRQGADEQYF.

V and J are TRBV5-6 and TRBJ1-4, with D unresolved. The CDR3 runs 13 residues. V gave up 1 base and J gave up 8 bases, with 9 bases separating them. Per germline, CDR1 SGHDT and CDR2 YYEEEE. The CDR3 reads CASSLLLNEKLFF. As DNA, the CDR3 is TGTGCCAGCAGCTTGCTTTTGAACGAAAAACTGTTTTTT.

The table lists this clone with a few counts. V usage is TRBV11-2 and J usage is TRBJ2-7, with D perhaps TRBD2 (6 bases). Trimming shortened V by 5 bases and J by 1 base, and 12 bases separated the two germline ends. CDR3 length: 14 amino acids. Germline V gene data show CDR1 as SGHAT and CDR2 as FQNNGV. The chain's CDR3 is CASSEWEESYEQYF. The CDR3 DNA reads TGTGCCAGCAGCGAGTGGGAGGAATCCTACGAGCAGTACTTC.

This rearrangement joins TRBV15 to TRBJ1-1; TRBD1 is a possible D gene (5 bases). CDR1 is LNHNV and CDR2 is YYDKDF in the germline V gene (reference sequence). This CDR3 spans 15 amino acids. Trimming took 3 bases from V and 1 from J, leaving 12 bases between them. The chain's CDR3 is CATSRGPTANTEAFF. Here the CDR3 DNA reads TGTGCCACCAGCAGGGGACCGACAGCGAACACTGAAGCTTTCTTT.